One and the same sample provided the 28 T cell receptor beta chains below, sequenced in a study of early T cells in non-severe SARS-CoV-2 infection. TCRdb analysed the 5' RACE reads with MiXCR anew, one entry per CDR3 protein. The sample records 90,000 to 120,000 distinct CDR3 sequences, over 8.5% being singletons. Material: whole blood. These receptor sequences come from an adult who was a healthcare worker with PCR-confirmed SARS-CoV-2 infection or an uninfected control (not recorded which).

J is TRBJ2-3 and V is TRBV2; 8 nucleotides line up with TRBD2. Germline V lookup: CDR1 SNHLY, CDR2 FYNNEI. This CDR3 has 14 residues. The junction had 7 bases not matched to a gene; V was cut back by 8 bases and J by 3 bases. The CDR3 DNA sequence: TGTGCCAGCCTAGGGGGACTAGGGACAGATACGCAGTATTTT. Translation gives CASLGGLGTDTQYF.

This clonotype was picked up many times. V gene TRBV9 combines with J gene TRBJ2-2; D remains unclear. The CDR3 loop spans 18 amino acids. The ends were cut back, 0 bases at V and 2 bases at J, with 17 bases in the middle. Looked up from germline, CDR1 is SGDLS and CDR2 is YYNGEE. Here the CDR3 reads CASSVGQGPNPNTGELFF. CDR3 bases: TGTGCCAGCAGCGTAGGGCAAGGGCCCAACCCAAACACCGGGGAGCTGTTTTTT. Full variable domain (remainder filled in from reference TRBV9 and TRBJ2-2): DSGVTQTPKHLITATGQRVTLRCSPRSGDLSVYWYQQSLDQGLQFLIQYYNGEERAKGNILERFSAQQFPDLHSELNLSSLELGDSALYFCASSVGQGPNPNTGELFFGEGSRLTVL.

This clonotype appeared many times. The chain has TRBV10-3 and TRBJ2-3, with unresolved D. Germline V gives CDR1 ENHRY, CDR2 SYGVKD. This CDR3 is 15 amino acids long. Trimming pared 3 bases from V and 0 bases from J, leaving 10 bases between. CDR3 sequence (DNA): TGTGCCATCAGTGATCCCCGTTCTAGCACAGATACGCAGTATTTT. This sequence encodes CAISDPRSSTDTQYF.

This clonotype was seen a few times. The chain carries TRBV11-2 and TRBJ1-4; D is undetermined. Trimming left V 5 bases short and J 9 bases short, with 13 bases between. CDR3 length: 13 residues. Germline loops: CDR1 SGHAT, CDR2 FQNNGV. The CDR3 nucleotides are TGTGCCAGCAGCCCCATGATACGGAAAAAACTGTTTTTT. It codes for CASSPMIRKKLFF.

This clonotype was found many times. The V gene is TRBV2, the J gene TRBJ1-2, with D unclear. CDR1 is SNHLY and CDR2 is FYNNEI in the germline V gene. Trimming pared 8 bases from V and 4 bases from J, leaving 14 bases between. This CDR3 is 13 amino acids long. DNA for the CDR3: TGTGCCAGCGTGGCGGAAAAATTCTATGGCTACACCTTC. Protein product: CASVAEKFYGYTF.

Only a few counts were recorded for this clonotype. The chain employs TRBV20-1 and TRBJ1-1, with 8 bases aligning to TRBD1. V lost 2 bases and J lost 5; bases outside the gene matches: 7. Germline V gene lookup returns CDR1 DFQATT and CDR2 SNEGSKA (reference sequence). The CDR3 consists of 14 residues. The CDR3 protein is CSARRGQVLTEAFF. The CDR3 bases are TGCAGTGCTAGACGGGGACAGGTTCTTACTGAAGCTTTCTTT.

The chain carries TRBV20-1 and TRBJ2-7, with TRBD2 matching over 7 bases. Losses at the gene ends were 3 bases for V and 6 bases for J; bases not matched to a gene: 11. This CDR3 comprises 14 residues. The germline V gene has CDR1 DFQATT and CDR2 SNEGSKA (reference sequence). The chain's CDR3 is CSASRLGGSVEQYF. Here the CDR3 DNA reads TGCAGTGCTAGCCGCCTGGGCGGGAGCGTCGAGCAGTACTTC.

This clonotype occurred many times. The chain is built from TRBV18 and TRBJ2-3; unclear D gene. Germline V gene data show CDR1 as KGHSH and CDR2 as LQKENI. CDR3 length: 15 residues. V was pared by 3 bases and J by 0 bases, with 10 bases between. The chain's CDR3 is CASSPTAASTDTQYF. The DNA of the CDR3 is TGTGCCAGCTCACCGACGGCCGCTAGCACAGATACGCAGTATTTT.

This clonotype has more than one count but fewer than ten. Here the CDR3 reads CAITPRPHMNTEAFF. CDR3 bases: TGTGCCATCACCCCCAGACCACATATGAACACTGAAGCTTTCTTT. The genes are TRBV10-3 and TRBJ1-1; D is unresolved. The V end lost 7 bases, the J end lost 0 bases, and 15 bases lay between the germline ends. The germline gives CDR1 ENHRY, CDR2 SYGVKD. The CDR3 totals 15 residues.

A few counts support this clonotype. V usage is TRBV28 and J usage is TRBJ1-4; 10 bases line up with TRBD1. The CDR3 consists of 15 residues. Germline-derived CDR1 and CDR2 are MDHEN and SYDVKM. V trimming: 7 bases; J trimming: 8 bases; junction bases outside the gene matches: 10. CDR3 DNA sequence: TGTGCCAGCACCCTTCCCGGGACAGGGGCCGAAAAACTGTTTTTT. Amino acid sequence: CASTLPGTGAEKLFF.

This clonotype was counted between two and nine times. The chain recombines TRBV7-6 with TRBJ2-5; D possibly corresponds to TRBD2 (6 bases). Trimming shortened V by 4 bases and J by 3 bases, and 6 bases separated the two germline ends. CDR1 and CDR2 (germline): SGHVS, FNYEAQ. CDR3 length: 12 residues. The CDR3 nucleotides read TGTGCCAGCAGCTGGGGGGAAGAGACCCAGTACTTC. This gives the protein CASSWGEETQYF.

The chain carries TRBV7-9 and TRBJ1-3; D call uncertain. Germline V lookup: CDR1 SEHNR, CDR2 FQNEAQ (reference sequence). The CDR3 is 17 residues long. The ends were cut back, 5 bases at V and 4 bases at J, with 21 bases in the middle. The DNA for the CDR3 is TGTGCCAGCAGCCCTATACGAGCAGTATTGACCGGAAACACCATATATTTT. It yields the protein CASSPIRAVLTGNTIYF.

The sample holds many counts of this clonotype. The rearrangement uses TRBV7-2 and TRBJ2-3; the D is unclear. V was trimmed by 2 bases and J by 0 bases, leaving 9 bases between them. CDR1 SGHTA and CDR2 FQGNSA come from the germline V gene. CDR3 length: 15 residues. The DNA for the CDR3 is TGTGCCAGCAGCTTAAATGGGCAGAGCACAGATACGCAGTATTTT. This encodes CASSLNGQSTDTQYF.

J is TRBJ1-2 and V is TRBV5-6; D call uncertain. Germline V CDR1 and CDR2: SGHDT, YYEEEE. Between the trimmed V and J ends, which lost 0 bases and 7 bases, there was a span of 13 bases. The CDR3 consists of 14 residues. The CDR3 coding sequence is TGTGCCAGCAGCTTGGAGGGCGTTAGGTCTGGCTACACCTTC. This encodes CASSLEGVRSGYTF.

This clonotype has more than one count but fewer than ten. The V and J genes are TRBV4-3 and TRBJ2-7; D call uncertain. The CDR3 length is 15 residues. CDR1 and CDR2 (germline): LGHNA, YSLEER. The V gene lost 0 bases and the J gene lost 2 bases, with 11 bases spanning the gap. Written as DNA, the CDR3 is TGCGCCAGCAGCCAAGAACCAGGTTATACCTACGAGCAGTACTTC. As protein: CASSQEPGYTYEQYF.

This clonotype was seen only a few times. The chain recombines TRBV29-1 with TRBJ2-3; no clear D. Germline V gene data show CDR1 as SQVTM and CDR2 as ANQGSEA. The CDR3 extends over 12 amino acids. Deletions cut 5 bases from V and 4 bases from J, with 10 bases between. The DNA for the CDR3 is TGCAGCGTTACCCGTTATCCAGATACGCAGTATTTT. Its translation: CSVTRYPDTQYF.

The chain employs TRBV7-9 and TRBJ2-7; 7 bases line up with TRBD2. This CDR3 region has 16 residues. V lost 5 bases, J lost 2 bases, and 12 bases stayed unmatched. From germline, CDR1 is SEHNR and CDR2 FQNEAQ (reference sequence). The CDR3 bases are TGTGCCAGCAGCAGTGTGGGGGGAGGGAGACCCTACGAGCAGTACTTC. Protein product: CASSSVGGGRPYEQYF.

This clonotype has more than one count but fewer than ten. The J gene is TRBJ2-1, the V gene TRBV20-1; D ambiguous. Germline assignment: CDR1 DFQATT and CDR2 SNEGSKA (reference sequence). The V gene lost 1 base and the J gene lost 9 bases, with 7 bases spanning the gap. The CDR3 consists of 11 residues. The CDR3 protein is CSARGSAEQFF. The CDR3 DNA follows: TGCAGTGCTAGAGGCAGCGCTGAGCAGTTCTTC.

This clonotype was detected ten times or more. The J gene is TRBJ2-2, the V gene TRBV12-3 or TRBV12-4, with TRBD1 identical over 8 bases. With 2 bases clipped from V and 7 bases from J, the junction kept 6 bases outside the gene matches. The CDR3 is 15 amino acids. This CDR3 reads CASSLQGASGGELFF. For the CDR3, the DNA is TGTGCCAGCAGTTTACAGGGGGCGAGCGGCGGGGAGCTGTTTTTT.

This clonotype was counted ten times or more. CDR3 coding DNA: TGTGCCAGCAGCTTAAACTCGGGACCCGATAATTCACCCCTCCACTTT. This sequence encodes CASSLNSGPDNSPLHF. The rearrangement uses TRBV7-9 and TRBJ1-6; a possible D gene is TRBD1 (5 bases). The CDR3 has 16 residues. The germline V and J ends were trimmed by 2 bases and 5 bases, with 13 bases remaining between them. Germline-derived CDR1 and CDR2 are SEHNR and FQNEAQ (reference sequence). Complete variable domain (other parts from reference TRBV7-9 and TRBJ1-6): DTGVSQNPRHKITKRGQNVTFRCDPISEHNRLYWYRQTLGQGPEFLTYFQNEAQLEKSRLLSDRFSAERPKGSFSTLEIQRTEQGDSAMYLCASSLNSGPDNSPLHFGNGTRLTVT.

This clonotype was detected only a few times. CDR3 protein: CSVAGQYQYF. Written as DNA, the CDR3 is TGCAGCGTTGCGGGACAGTATCAGTATTTT. The chain is built from TRBV29-1 and TRBJ2-3; 7 positions agree with TRBD1. Trimming at V came to 4 bases and at J to 12 bases, leaving 4 bases not matched to a gene. The CDR3 is 10 residues long. Germline lookup yields CDR1 SQVTM and CDR2 ANQGSEA.

This clonotype was seen ten or more times. The chain joins TRBV5-1 to TRBJ2-7; 10 nucleotides align to TRBD2. The germline V gene has CDR1 SGHRS and CDR2 YFSETQ. V lost 4 bases and J lost 2; bases outside the gene matches: 6. This CDR3 comprises 15 residues. The CDR3 sequence is CASSRLAGGPYEQYF. The CDR3 DNA reads as TGCGCCAGCAGCCGGTTAGCGGGAGGACCCTACGAGCAGTACTTC.

The genes are TRBV30 and TRBJ2-7, with D possibly being TRBD1 (6 bases). The CDR3 is 15 amino acids. Germline CDR1 and CDR2: GTSNPN and SVGIG (reference sequence). Trimming pared 3 bases from V and 1 base from J, leaving 16 bases between. CDR3 DNA sequence: TGTGCCTGGAGGGAGACAGGCACATCGTCCTACGAGCAGTACTTC. Translation gives CAWRETGTSSYEQYF.

On this clonotype: This clone may be a read error of a much larger clone one base away. The rearrangement links TRBV19 to TRBJ2-7; 10 bases align to TRBD1. J was trimmed by 2 bases and V by 5 bases; bases with no gene match: 6. The length of the CDR3 is 15 residues. Germline values: CDR1 LNHDA, CDR2 SQIVND (reference sequence). The CDR3 loop is CASSVPGTGAYEQYF. The CDR3 DNA is TGTGCCAGTAGTGTCCCCGGGACAGGGGCCTACGAGCAGTACTTC.

This CDR3 reads CASGLLPGLEQFF. The CDR3 nucleotides read TGTGCCAGCGGTTTACTCCCGGGTCTTGAGCAGTTCTTC. V is TRBV6-2 or TRBV6-3 and J is TRBJ2-1, with no clear D. CDR1 is MNHEY, CDR2 SVGEGT, per germline. This CDR3 spans 13 amino acids. V was shortened by 8 bases and J by 9 bases, with 17 bases between the two germline ends.

As for this clonotype: Possible read error: a much larger clone is one base away. The chain combines TRBV6-1 with TRBJ2-1, with D hard to call. This CDR3 has 15 residues. CDR1 MNHNS and CDR2 SASEGT come from the germline V gene. Trimming took 8 bases from V and 5 from J, leaving 19 bases between them. The CDR3 region is CASHKRAFSDNEQFF. The CDR3 DNA is TGTGCCAGCCATAAAAGGGCCTTCTCTGACAATGAGCAGTTCTTC.

This clonotype was counted ten times or more. The rearrangement uses TRBV28 and TRBJ1-1; no reliable D call. Germline loops: CDR1 MDHEN, CDR2 SYDVKM. The ends were cut back, 3 bases at V and 11 bases at J, with 10 bases in the middle. The CDR3 is made up of 11 amino acids. The CDR3 protein is CASSFSAQAFF. CDR3 coding DNA: TGTGCCAGCAGTTTTTCAGCACAGGCTTTCTTT.

At least ten counts were recorded for this clonotype. This chain uses TRBV28 with TRBJ2-3; D is perhaps TRBD1 or TRBD2 (8 bases each). Trimming shortened V by 6 bases and J by 2 bases, and 18 bases separated the two germline ends. CDR3 length: 16 residues. CDR1 and CDR2 (germline): MDHEN, SYDVKM. In DNA form, the CDR3 reads TGTGCCAGCAGCCGCGGGGGGACAGGATTCACAGATACGCAGTATTTT. Residues: CASSRGGTGFTDTQYF.